Only a few counts were recorded for the clone carrying this T cell receptor beta chain. Its matching antigen is unknown. The entirety of the isolated RNA underwent reverse transcription, so expressed TCRB transcripts were sequenced. Measured with immunoSEQ multiplex PCR; TCRdb has only the in-frame clones, and not every one. The top ten hold 2% to 2.5% of the sample, which has 160,000 or so clones, approximately 9% seen once. This sample was included in a study of beta chain features in type 1 diabetes. Losses at the gene ends were 2 bases for V and 14 bases for J; bases not matched to a gene: 7. The CDR3 is 14 amino acids. The germline V gene encodes CDR1 SGHTA and CDR2 FQGTGA. Study-level results: Compared to healthy donors, patients appeared to have naive, central memory and Treg TCRB repertoires that were more alike. Sequencing of cDNA might inflate the share of cells that strongly express TCR. VDJ junctions from type 1 diabetes patients carried fewer insertions and larger deletions.

Blood was collected once per donor into heparin, averaging roughly 120 mL. This receptor was obtained from a woman aged 18-35 years in good health. Sample: central memory CD4+ T cells from blood. The chain employs TRBV7-3 and TRBJ1-6; 9 nucleotides align to TRBD1. The CDR3 region is CASSLGQGLRALHF. CDR3 DNA: TGTGCCAGCAGCTTAGGACAGGGGCTTAGGGCCCTCCACTTT.